This TCR beta chain was identified in a study of persistence of HIV-infected CD4 T cells (dated by TCRdb to 2019 to 2021). In the study overall: CMV- and HIV-1 Gag-responding CD4+ T cells were isolated from ART-treated individuals so that antigen-driven clonal expansion of HIV-1-infected cells could be examined. For the TCR cluster analysis across participants, 8 or 9 participants were included for CMV and more than five participants for Gag. The median time the participants had spent on suppressive ART was over 7 years. TCRbeta sequencing assessed the clonality of all cells in each sorted population, while proviral sequencing assessed the clonality of infected cells. Peripheral blood samples of up to roughly 180 mL were taken at multiple time points, with the exception of two participants who underwent leukapheresis at a single time point. The full study reports these points: Few individuals were included in the study, and only a limited range of antigens was tested. Bulk TCR analyses could not be restricted to the rare CMV-responding cells that actually carried HIV-1 proviruses. TCR oligoclonality correlated with proviral oligoclonality within the same sorted populations. TCRbeta richness in CMV- and Gag-responding cells was significantly lower than in anti-CD3/anti-CD28-responding cells; CMV-responding cells had higher oligoclonality than CD3/CD28-stimulated and Gag-responding cells. Antigen-responding cells were enriched for degenerate expanded CDR3beta sequences, which suggests convergent selection of CD4+ responses to CMV and Gag.

As regards this clone: The clone's antigen remains unknown. Base qualities are not recorded, but no much larger clone differs from it by a single base.

The germline V gene specifies SGHRS as CDR1 and YFSETQ as CDR2. V loses 4 bases of germline sequence and J loses 2 bases, and the interval between the two ends is 13 bases. Reading from cysteine to phenylalanine, the CDR3 counts 14 amino acids. Solely the CDR3 DNA is kept, with 42 bases framed from the first base. The immunoSEQ hsTCRB assay version 4, run in survey mode, was used to sequence TCRbeta repertoires from genomic DNA. For TCRbeta sequencing, genomic DNA was diluted to around 9.7 ng/uL, and up to 1 ug was used per sample. The authors' pipeline ran thus. Analysis of the TCRbeta data was done in ImmunoSeq Analyzer 3.0, and diversity was computed on productive nucleotide rearrangements. The improved Chao index was used to estimate lower-bound TCR diversity, and the Gini coefficient was used to estimate clonality using the Immunarch R package. Different nucleotide rearrangements encoding the same CDR3beta amino acid sequence were treated as distinct clonotypes. TCRbeta sequences significantly enriched in antigen-responding cells relative to anti-CD3/anti-CD28-activated cells were identified by differential abundance analysis. TCRs were clustered by predicted peptide-MHC specificity with GLIPH2, both within individual participants and across merged participant data sets. TCRdb took this table from immuneACCESS and kept in-frame rearrangements with V and J called. Such tables lack part of the clones; where checked against another copy, unresolved V genes explain under half of the gap, and the rest is unexplained. V and J calls and clone size follow that table, whereas D and trimming were derived from the DNA. The sample data list about 64,000 clones, and about 77% of these were observed just once. 1.5% to 2% of the sample is taken by the ten largest.

Per the publication, the treatment or condition label means: suppressive antiretroviral therapy. Cells were stimulated with a pool of overlapping HIV-1 Gag 15-mer peptides at around 0.91 ug per peptide per mL. Memory populations depleted of antigen-responding cells were obtained by sorting nonresponding CD40L-negative CD69-negative CD45RO-high memory CD4+ T cells. Participants were HIV-1-infected adults who started suppressive ART during chronic infection. Participants had undetectable plasma HIV-1 RNA below 50 copies/mL for at least 4 years. To be included, participants needed a CD4+ T cell count above 400 cells/uL and a positive CMV serology. Before stimulation, PBMCs were isolated using density centrifugation and depleted of CD8+ T cells. For 18 hours, CD8-depleted PBMCs were stimulated with anti-CD28/CD49d costimulation, a CD40-blocking antibody, and enfuvirtide, which was added to prevent new infections. Cell sorting was performed on a Beckman Coulter MoFlo Legacy or XDP sorter, and dead cells were excluded with propidium iodide. Genomic DNA was extracted using the QIAamp DNA Mini Kit for samples with more than one million cells and using the Quick-DNA Microprep Kit for all other samples.

This TCR derives from an adult man with HIV who was CMV-seropositive. The material sequenced was CD4+ T cells sorted from PBMCs after approximately 20-hour stimulation, taken from a patient who received antiretroviral therapy. The meaning of the sample's cell subset or site label: CD40L-CD69- CD45RO-high memory CD4 T cells not responding to Gag peptides. The sequence joins TRBV5-1 to TRBJ2-7; possibly the D gene is TRBD2, per 6 matching bases. The CDR3 sequence is CASSPGGAPYEQYF. The nucleotide sequence is TGCGCCAGCAGCCCCGGAGGGGCCCCCTACGAGCAGTACTTC.